Each of the 13 T cell receptor beta chains below was sequenced from the same sample in a study of OX40 agonist ivuxolimab in advanced cancers. Sequencing used immunoSEQ multiplex PCR; TCRdb keeps in-frame clones, though not all of them. The repertoire holds about 100,000 clones, with approximately 90% as singletons. The starting material was CD4+ or CD8+ T cells sorted from blood, obtained in a trial of the OX40 agonist ivuxolimab. The receptors originated from an adult with an advanced solid tumor such as melanoma, head and neck, liver or kidney cancer.

The V call is TRBV4-2, the J call TRBJ1-3; D uncertain. The CDR3 consists of 13 residues. The ends were cut back, 10 bases at V and 0 bases at J, with 10 bases in the middle. Germline assignment: CDR1 LGHNA and CDR2 YNFKEQ. For the CDR3, the DNA is TGTGCCACTAGGACCGACTCTGGAAACACCATATATTTT. Protein sequence: CATRTDSGNTIYF.

The chain employs TRBV5-4 and TRBJ2-1; 8 positions match TRBD2. CDR1 and CDR2 (germline): SGHNT, YYREEE (reference sequence). The CDR3 sequence is 17 residues long. Unmatched junction bases numbered 11, after V lost 6 bases and J lost 0 bases. The CDR3 DNA follows: TGTGCCAGCACCCTCCCCCTAGCGGGTAACTCCTACAATGAGCAGTTCTTC. The encoded protein is CASTLPLAGNSYNEQFF.

Comments on this clone: Other DNA sequences from this sample encode an identical CDR3 as well. The gene calls are TRBV7-2 and TRBJ2-7; D gene unclear. The V gene lost 6 bases and the J gene lost 5 bases, with 8 bases spanning the gap. Germline lookup yields CDR1 SGHTA and CDR2 FQGNSA. The CDR3 totals 11 residues. CDR3 residues: CASSLRDEQYF. The CDR3 bases are TGTGCCAGCAGTTTAAGGGACGAGCAGTACTTC.

J is TRBJ2-1 and V is TRBV4-2; TRBD1 aligns across 12 bases. With V trimmed by 2 bases and J by 7 bases, 3 bases remained unmatched. This CDR3 region has 15 residues. Germline CDR1 reads LGHNA; CDR2 reads YNFKEQ. This CDR3 reads CASSQSGQGANEQFF. CDR3 nucleotide sequence: TGTGCCAGCAGCCAATCGGGACAGGGGGCGAATGAGCAGTTCTTC.

The V call is TRBV7-6, the J call TRBJ2-3, with D unclear. V shed 3 bases and J shed 4 bases, with 11 bases lying between them. This CDR3 contains 14 residues. Germline lookup yields CDR1 SGHVS and CDR2 FNYEAQ. The CDR3 spells CASSFAARPDTQYF. In nucleotides, the CDR3 is TGTGCCAGCAGCTTCGCGGCCCGGCCAGATACGCAGTATTTT.

The chain combines TRBV4-1 with TRBJ1-2; 7 bases are a match to TRBD1. The CDR3 is 18 residues long. CDR1 is MGHRA, CDR2 YSYEKL, per germline. V was pared by 3 bases and J by 1 base, with 14 bases of the junction left unmatched. CDR3 nucleotide sequence: TGCGCCAGCAGCCATCGCGCGAGGGGGGACAGCCTTAACTATGGCTACACCTTC. This encodes CASSHRARGDSLNYGYTF.

J is TRBJ2-4 and V is TRBV11-2; tentatively, D is TRBD1 (5 bases). The V end was cut by 2 bases, the J end by 5 bases, with 10 bases between. Germline CDR1 SGHAT, CDR2 FQNNGV. The CDR3 totals 14 residues. The CDR3, as DNA: TGTGCCAGCAGCTTATGGGGCGGCGAAAACATTCAGTACTTC. This encodes CASSLWGGENIQYF.

This chain uses TRBV27 with TRBJ1-1, with 7 bases aligning to TRBD1. The CDR3 length is 14 residues. Trimming took 3 bases from V and 5 from J; bases not matched to a gene: 6. Per germline, CDR1 MNHEY and CDR2 SMNVEV (reference sequence). This chain's CDR3 is CASSFDRVITEAFF. In DNA form, the CDR3 reads TGTGCCAGCAGTTTCGACAGGGTTATAACTGAAGCTTTCTTT.

This clone appeared a few times. V is TRBV28 and J is TRBJ1-5; D possibly corresponds to TRBD1 (6 bases). The CDR3 has 14 residues. The V and J ends lost 5 bases and 7 bases respectively, with 15 bases between them. Germline CDR1 and CDR2: MDHEN and SYDVKM. This chain's CDR3 is CASSTNRDAQPQHF. CDR3 coding DNA: TGTGCCAGCAGTACAAACAGGGATGCGCAGCCCCAGCATTTT.

This chain uses TRBV28 with TRBJ1-5; D ambiguous. V gave up 7 bases and J gave up 6 bases, with 10 bases separating them. The CDR3 length is 12 residues. Per the germline V gene, CDR1 is MDHEN and CDR2 is SYDVKM. CDR3: CASITEGQPQHF. The CDR3 region has the DNA TGTGCCAGCATCACCGAGGGTCAGCCCCAGCATTTT.

The chain links TRBV6-1 to TRBJ2-2, with 14 bases identical to TRBD2. CDR1 and CDR2 from the germline V gene are MNHNS and SASEGT. The V segment lost 9 bases and the J segment 5 bases; nucleotides outside the gene matches: 5. CDR3 length: 15 amino acids. Written as DNA, the CDR3 is TGTGCCAGTGGACTAGCGGGAGGTGGGACCGGGGAGCTGTTTTTT. This codes for CASGLAGGGTGELFF.

The chain links TRBV11-2 to TRBJ2-1; possible D gene TRBD2, 6 bases. This CDR3 is built from 14 residues. The ends were cut back, 0 bases at V and 9 bases at J, with 12 bases in the middle. Germline V gives CDR1 SGHAT, CDR2 FQNNGV. The CDR3 region is CASSLESGAGEQFF. The CDR3 DNA is TGTGCCAGCAGCTTAGAATCGGGAGCAGGTGAGCAGTTCTTC.

V is TRBV30 and J is TRBJ2-1, with a possible D match to TRBD2 (5 bases). Per the germline V gene, CDR1 is GTSNPN and CDR2 is SVGIG (reference sequence). This CDR3 contains 14 residues. V was shortened by 4 bases and J by 4 bases, with 14 bases between the two germline ends. The CDR3 loop reads CAWKNRAAYNEQFF. DNA for the CDR3: TGTGCCTGGAAAAATCGAGCGGCTTACAATGAGCAGTTCTTC.